Detailed here is one T cell receptor beta chain. Unique molecular identifiers featured in how the TCRbeta library was prepared. MiXCR, applied by TCRdb to the PCR reads, yields one record per CDR3 protein. The table includes 540,000 or so distinct CDR3 sequences, more than 20% detected once. This entry belongs to a study of T-cell reconstitution after alpha-beta-depleted transplantation in children. Unmatched junction bases numbered 3, after V lost 3 bases and J lost 3 bases. The germline V gene has CDR1 SGHVS and CDR2 FNYEAQ. CDR3 length equals 15 residues. Sequencing used PBMCs, mostly from graft donor cells, obtained 360 days after TCRalphabeta/CD19-depleted stem cell transplant. The TCR sequence derives from a boy younger than two who had a stem cell transplant for acute myeloid leukemia, so the T cells may come from the graft donor. The rearrangement joins TRBV7-6 to TRBJ2-2; TRBD1 matches 8 bases. DNA of the CDR3: TGTGCCAGCAGCTTGGGACAGGACCACACCGGGGAGCTGTTTTTT. Its translation: CASSLGQDHTGELFF.